A selection of T cell receptor beta chains follows, all from one sample in a study of OX40 agonist ivuxolimab in advanced cancers. TCRdb's table, derived via immunoSEQ multiplex PCR, lists solely in-frame clones and lacks some. The sample comprises roughly 53,000 clones, 84% of which are singletons, and around 13% rests with the top ten. The sequenced sample was CD4+ or CD8+ T cells sorted from blood, obtained in a trial of the OX40 agonist ivuxolimab. Receptors originate from an adult with an advanced solid tumor such as melanoma, head and neck, liver or kidney cancer. The CDR3 runs from the conserved cysteine through the conserved F or W. A D gene is named only where the DNA matches it firmly. Not every row has a clone size; where given, it reads once, few, many or a size class.

>TRBJ1-2|-|few|TRBV11-2
TGTGCCAGCAGCATGCAAACAGGGCTGGGAGGCTACACCTTC
CASSMQTGLGGYTF
>TRBJ2-2|-|-|TRBV28
TGTGCCAGCAGTTTATCGGGGGTCACCGGGGAGCTGTTTTTT
CASSLSGVTGELFF
>TRBJ2-7|-|-|TRBV18
TGTGCCAGCTCACCACCGTCCAAATACGAGCAGTACTTC
CASSPPSKYEQYF
>TRBJ1-4|-|-|TRBV30
TGTGCCTGGAGTGTAGACCCAACTAATGAAAAACTGTTTTTT
CAWSVDPTNEKLFF
>TRBJ2-5|TRBD1|-|TRBV30
TGTGCCTGGAGTTGGACAGGGGGCGGAAAGACCCAGTACTTC
CAWSWTGGGKTQYF
>TRBJ2-2|-|-|TRBV7-9
TGTGCCAGCAGCTCACGAGCAGGTCCGAACACCGGGGAGCTGTTTTTT
CASSSRAGPNTGELFF
>TRBJ2-5|-|-|TRBV6-1
TGTGCCAGCAGTGAAGCCTGGGGGAGGTTCGAGACCCAGTACTTC
CASSEAWGRFETQYF
>TRBJ1-6|-|-|TRBV6-5
TGTGCCAGCAGCCAGGGCCGGGATAATTCACCCCTCCACTTT
CASSQGRDNSPLHF
>TRBJ2-3|-|-|TRBV6-6
TGTGCCAGCAGTTCACTGGTGATCACAGATACGCAGTATTTT
CASSSLVITDTQYF
>TRBJ2-6|-|once|TRBV5-5
TGTGCCAGCAGCTTGGGGTTAACCGGGGCCAACGTCCTGACTTTC
CASSLGLTGANVLTF
>TRBJ1-1|-|-|TRBV6-6
TGTGCCAGCAGGGAGACAGGGAACACTGAAGCTTTCTTT
CASRETGNTEAFF
>TRBJ2-5|-|-|TRBV11-2
TGTGCCAGCAGCTTAGAAGGTTTACTAGGGGCAGAGACCCAGTACTTC
CASSLEGLLGAETQYF
>TRBJ1-2|-|-|TRBV19
TGTGCCAGTAGTATAAACGGTCACTATGGCTACACCTTC
CASSINGHYGYTF
>TRBJ2-7|TRBD1|-|TRBV7-8
TGTGCCAGCAGCCGCGGACAGGGGGCCTACGAGCAGTACTTC
CASSRGQGAYEQYF
>TRBJ1-2|-|-|TRBV19
TGTGCCAGTAGTATACGTTCGGGGCCAGGGATTCTCGTGGACTACACCTTC
CASSIRSGPGILVDYTF
>TRBJ2-1|TRBD2|-|TRBV7-9
TGTGCCAGCAGCTCGTTAGCGGGAGGTCGGGAACACAATGAGCAGTTCTTC
CASSSLAGGREHNEQFF
>TRBJ2-1|-|-|TRBV18
TGTGCCAGCTCAGCTAACACAGGGAATGAGCAGTTCTTC
CASSANTGNEQFF
>TRBJ1-5|TRBD1|once|TRBV7-2
TGTGCCAGCAGCCCAGAGACAGGGCTGAGCAATCAGCCCCAGCATTTT
CASSPETGLSNQPQHF
>TRBJ2-4|-|-|TRBV30
TGTGCCTGGAATTTGGGGCAGGGTCAAAACATTCAGTACTTC
CAWNLGQGQNIQYF